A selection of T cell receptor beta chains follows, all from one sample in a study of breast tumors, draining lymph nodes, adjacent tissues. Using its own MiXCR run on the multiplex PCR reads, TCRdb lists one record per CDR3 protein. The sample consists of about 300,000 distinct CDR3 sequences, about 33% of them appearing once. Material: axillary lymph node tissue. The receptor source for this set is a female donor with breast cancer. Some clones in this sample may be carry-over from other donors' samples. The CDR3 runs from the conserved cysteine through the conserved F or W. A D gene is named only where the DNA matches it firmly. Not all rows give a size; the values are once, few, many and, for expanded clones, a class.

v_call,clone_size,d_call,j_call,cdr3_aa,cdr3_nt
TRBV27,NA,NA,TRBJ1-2,CASSTYRASYGYTF,TGTGCCAGCAGTACCTACAGGGCCTCCTATGGCTACACCTTC
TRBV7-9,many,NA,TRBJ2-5,CASGEGAGAKNKETQYF,TGTGCGAGCGGGGAGGGGGCGGGAGCGAAGAACAAAGAGACCCAGTACTTC
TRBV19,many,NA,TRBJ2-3,CASRQTSTDTQYF,TGTGCCAGCAGACAGACTAGCACAGATACGCAGTATTTT
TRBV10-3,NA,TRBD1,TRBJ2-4,CAIDDRDRGPDIQYF,TGTGCCATTGACGACAGGGACAGGGGGCCGGACATTCAGTACTTC
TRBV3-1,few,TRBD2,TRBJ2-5,CASSRVATSGQETQYF,TGTGCCAGCAGCCGGGTTGCGACTAGCGGACAAGAGACCCAGTACTTC
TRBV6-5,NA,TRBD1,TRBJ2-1,CASSYTGGTAEGLNQWQFF,TGTGCCAGCAGTTACACAGGGGGGACGGCCGAAGGGTTGAATCAGTGGCAGTTCTTC
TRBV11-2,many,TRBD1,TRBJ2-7,CASSSRDSKSPAGGHPYEQYF,TGTGCCAGCAGCTCCCGGGACAGCAAGAGTCCTGCCGGCGGCCATCCCTACGAGCAGTACTTC
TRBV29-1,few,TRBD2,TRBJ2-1,CSVLISGGNEQFF,TGCAGCGTTTTGATCTCGGGAGGCAATGAGCAGTTCTTC
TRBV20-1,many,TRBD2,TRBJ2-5,CSAAGGGGRQQETQYF,TGCAGTGCCGCTGGGGGGGGGGGACGGCAACAAGAGACCCAGTACTTC
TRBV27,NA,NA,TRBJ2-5,CASSSTPAVTRTQYF,TGTGCCAGCAGTTCCACCCCCGCGGTCACCCGAACCCAGTACTTC
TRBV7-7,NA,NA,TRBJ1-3,CASSLGETENTIYF,TGTGCTAGCAGCTTAGGGGAGACGGAAAACACCATATATTTT
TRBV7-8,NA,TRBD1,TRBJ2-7,CVWRNPDRSEQYF,TGTGTCTGGAGGAACCCGGACAGGTCTGAGCAGTACTTC
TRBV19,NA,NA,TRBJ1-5,CDRRNQPQHF,TGTGACAGGAGAAATCAGCCCCAGCATTTT
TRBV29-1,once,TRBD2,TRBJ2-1,CSGLAGGPYNEQFF,TGCAGCGGACTAGCGGGAGGGCCCTACAATGAGCAGTTCTTC
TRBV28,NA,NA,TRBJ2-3,CASSFDTQYF,TGTGCCAGCAGTTTCGATACGCAGTATTTT
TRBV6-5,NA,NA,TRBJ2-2,CVSSHFTGLGELFF,TGTGTCAGCAGTCACTTCACAGGTCTCGGGGAGCTGTTTTTT
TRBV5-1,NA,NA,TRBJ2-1,CASSSSGFDEQFF,TGCGCCAGCAGCTCATCGGGGTTTGATGAGCAGTTCTTC